The 4 T cell receptor beta chains listed next were all sequenced from one sample in a study of OX40 agonist ivuxolimab in advanced cancers. Only in-frame clones appear in the TCRdb table, and some are missing; sequencing was by immunoSEQ multiplex PCR. The sample records roughly 75,000 clones, about 88% being singletons. The source was CD4+ or CD8+ T cells sorted from blood, collected in a trial of the OX40 agonist ivuxolimab. The receptor set was obtained from an adult with an advanced solid tumor such as melanoma, head and neck, liver or kidney cancer.

This clone has just a few counts. The chain recombines TRBV20-1 with TRBJ2-7; no reliable D call. Trimming left V 2 bases short and J 5 bases short, with 7 bases between. This CDR3 comprises 11 residues. The germline V gene has CDR1 DFQATT and CDR2 SNEGSKA (reference sequence). CDR3 DNA sequence: TGCAGTGCTAGATTTGATAACGAGCAGTACTTC. Translating gives CSARFDNEQYF.

The chain uses TRBV7-2 and TRBJ1-2; D possibly corresponds to TRBD1 (5 bases). The CDR3 consists of 11 residues. CDR1 and CDR2 (germline): SGHTA, FQGNSA. Trimming shortened V by 5 bases and J by 10 bases, and 11 bases separated the two germline ends. The DNA for the CDR3 is TGTGCCAGCAGCGCCCGGGACCCCTACACCTTC. Translating gives CASSARDPYTF.

This clone was seen a handful of times. As DNA, the CDR3 is TGTGCCAGCAGCCAAGATCCGGGACAGGGGCGCGTGGCCAAAAACATTCAGTACTTC. Amino acid sequence: CASSQDPGQGRVAKNIQYF. The chain is built from TRBV4-2 and TRBJ2-4, with 10 nucleotides matching TRBD1. The CDR3 sequence is 19 residues long. Unmatched junction bases numbered 9, after V lost 0 bases and J lost 1 base. Germline loops: CDR1 LGHNA, CDR2 YNFKEQ.

The chain couples TRBV7-2 to TRBJ2-2; 8 nucleotides match TRBD1. CDR1 and CDR2 from the germline V gene are SGHTA and FQGNSA. J gave up 3 bases and V 4 bases, and 4 bases lay outside the gene matches. This CDR3 is 15 amino acids long. CDR3 nucleotides: TGTGCCAGCAGCTGGGGACAGGTGGACACCGGGGAGCTGTTTTTT. It specifies CASSWGQVDTGELFF.